Below are 15 T cell receptor beta chains sequenced from a single sample in a study of control samples from healthy donors and cancer patients. The protocol was immunoSEQ multiplex PCR, while the TCRdb copy is restricted to in-frame clones and leaves out a portion. This sample yields about 52,000 clones, of which 95% are seen a single time; less than 2.5% belongs to the top ten. Sequencing was done on a sample of blood. Receptors originate from a man aged 25-45 years in good health.

The CDR3 loop is CASRVQGFYYGYTF. CDR3 sequence (DNA): TGTGCCAGCAGGGTGCAGGGGTTTTACTATGGCTACACCTTC. V gene TRBV6-5 combines with J gene TRBJ1-2; TRBD1 is a possible D gene (6 bases). Germline V gene sequence: CDR1 MNHEY, CDR2 SVGAGI. The CDR3 extends over 14 amino acids. Trimming took off 6 bases at V and 3 bases at J, with 14 bases between the two ends.

The rearrangement joins TRBV4-2 to TRBJ2-3; 8 positions match TRBD2. The V segment lost 1 base and the J segment 0 bases; nucleotides outside the gene matches: 6. The CDR3 has 17 amino acids. Germline V lookup: CDR1 LGHNA, CDR2 YNFKEQ. CDR3 DNA sequence: TGTGCCAGCAGCCAAGCAACTAGCGGTTCTAGCACAGATACGCAGTATTTT. This sequence encodes CASSQATSGSSTDTQYF.

This clone occurred once. This chain uses TRBV19 with TRBJ2-3; no reliable D call. The CDR3 loop spans 14 amino acids. Germline V gives CDR1 LNHDA, CDR2 SQIVND (reference sequence). V was trimmed by 3 bases and J by 0 bases, leaving 7 bases between them. The CDR3 reads CASSIWGSTDTQYF. CDR3 bases: TGTGCCAGTAGTATCTGGGGAAGCACAGATACGCAGTATTTT.

This chain joins TRBV11-2 and TRBJ2-1; D is unresolved. The CDR3 has 16 amino acids. Between the trimmed V and J ends, which lost 1 base and 0 bases, there was a span of 10 bases. Germline V gene lookup returns CDR1 SGHAT and CDR2 FQNNGV. CDR3 DNA sequence: TGTGCCAGCAGCTTAGTTGGCCACAACTCCTACAATGAGCAGTTCTTC. Its translation is CASSLVGHNSYNEQFF.

The chain joins TRBV30 to TRBJ1-1; D not certain. The CDR3 consists of 13 residues. V was shortened by 4 bases and J by 2 bases, with 11 bases between the two germline ends. CDR1 and CDR2 from the germline V gene are GTSNPN and SVGIG (reference sequence). This chain's CDR3 is CAWTVGLNTEAFF. Written as DNA, the CDR3 is TGTGCCTGGACGGTGGGCCTAAACACTGAAGCTTTCTTT.

The chain couples TRBV13 to TRBJ1-6; no clear D gene. Germline lookup yields CDR1 PRHDT and CDR2 FYEKMQ (reference sequence). CDR3 size: 11 residues. Trimming shortened V by 5 bases and J by 14 bases, and 10 bases separated the two germline ends. In DNA, the CDR3 is TGTGCCAGCAGCCTGCGGGAAGCCCTCCACTTT. It is translated as CASSLREALHF. The full variable domain, with the rest looked up from reference TRBV13 and TRBJ1-6, is AAGVIQSPRHLIKEKRETATLKCYPIPRHDTVYWYQQGPGQDPQFLISFYEKMQSDKGSIPDRFSAQQFSDYHSELNMSSLELGDSALYFCASSLREALHFGNGTRLTVT.

This clone was seen only once. V usage is TRBV24-1 and J usage is TRBJ2-1, with 11 bases matching TRBD2. The CDR3 consists of 17 residues. The V segment lost 3 bases and the J segment 2 bases; nucleotides outside the gene matches: 5. The germline gives CDR1 KGHDR, CDR2 SFDVKD. The CDR3 DNA reads as TGTGCCACCAGTGATCGACCGACTAGCGGGGCCTACAATGAGCAGTTCTTC. This encodes CATSDRPTSGAYNEQFF.

The V call is TRBV11-2, the J call TRBJ1-6; perhaps TRBD1 as D (5 bases). The CDR3 runs to 15 residues. CDR1 and CDR2 (germline): SGHAT, FQNNGV. V lost 1 base and J 8 bases, leaving 12 bases between the germline ends. CDR3 in DNA: TGTGCCAGCAGCTTAGCTGCCTCCAGGGATTCACCCCTCCACTTT. This codes for CASSLAASRDSPLHF.

The chain has TRBV7-2 and TRBJ1-2; 8 positions agree with TRBD1. V dropped 0 bases and J dropped 6; count of bases not matched to a gene: 9. CDR1 and CDR2 from the germline V gene are SGHTA and FQGNSA. The CDR3 has 16 amino acids. The CDR3 sequence is CASSLALGQAAHGYTF. CDR3 DNA sequence: TGTGCCAGCAGCTTAGCCCTGGGACAGGCCGCACATGGCTACACCTTC.

This sequence joins TRBV7-3 and TRBJ2-7; 10 bases fit TRBD1. The germline CDR1 and CDR2 sequences are SGHTA and FQGTGA. Trimming took 1 base from V and 1 from J; bases not matched to a gene: 7. The CDR3 sequence is 17 residues long. CDR3 bases: TGTGCCAGCAGCTTAAACGGGACAGGGGTAGGGTCCTACGAGCAGTACTTC. Protein product: CASSLNGTGVGSYEQYF.

The chain employs TRBV11-3 and TRBJ2-1, with TRBD2 identical over 7 bases. The CDR3 covers 14 residues. The trim removed 4 bases at V and 6 bases at J, leaving 6 bases unmatched. Per germline, CDR1 SGHNT and CDR2 YENEEA. In DNA, the CDR3 is TGTGCCAGCAGCTCCGGCGGGAGTTTCAATGAGCAGTTCTTC. This sequence encodes CASSSGGSFNEQFF.

J is TRBJ1-1 and V is TRBV18; weak D call: TRBD1 (5 bases). The V gene's germline CDR1 is KGHSH and CDR2 LQKENI. This CDR3 is 13 amino acids long. The V and J ends lost 3 bases and 5 bases respectively, with 10 bases between them. CDR3: CASSPSGGTEAFF. CDR3 bases: TGTGCCAGCTCACCCTCCGGGGGGACTGAAGCTTTCTTT.

CDR3 nucleotide sequence: TGCGCCAGCAGCCAAGGTAGGGAAGGACATTCCTCTGGAAACACCATATATTTT. The encoded protein is CASSQGREGHSSGNTIYF. The chain is built from TRBV4-1 and TRBJ1-3; tentatively, D is TRBD1 (5 bases). The germline CDR1 and CDR2 sequences are MGHRA and YSYEKL. Trimming removed 1 base at V and 0 bases at J, with 16 bases between. The CDR3 consists of 18 residues.

This chain joins TRBV5-1 and TRBJ2-2; D is unclear. The CDR3 loop spans 13 amino acids. Germline CDR1 SGHRS, CDR2 YFSETQ. Trimming pared 4 bases from V and 7 bases from J, leaving 11 bases between. The CDR3 loop is CASSLTDSGELFF. CDR3 bases: TGCGCCAGCAGCCTTACAGATAGCGGGGAGCTGTTTTTT.

The chain recombines TRBV2 with TRBJ1-6, with TRBD1 identical over 10 bases. The CDR3 length is 14 residues. J gave up 6 bases and V 7 bases, and 3 bases lay outside the gene matches. From germline, CDR1 is SNHLY and CDR2 FYNNEI. CDR3 loop: CASKTGGFNSPLHF. The CDR3 DNA follows: TGTGCCAGCAAGACAGGGGGCTTTAATTCACCCCTCCACTTT.